This T cell receptor (beta chain) comes out of a study of cytomegalovirus exposure and HLA in healthy donors (dated 2017 in TCRdb). About the full investigation: The 500 to 800 repertoires of the first cohort and the 120 validation repertoires were produced on the same platform, according to a later analysis. Besides the first cohort of some 670 subjects, a separate validation cohort made up of roughly 130 different subjects was used. The aim of the study was to test whether cataloging public T cell receptors could identify signatures of past pathogen exposure. High-throughput TCR immunosequencing, statistical association of individual TCRs with disease status, and machine learning were combined to predict cytomegalovirus infection status. General study outcomes and caveats: Most TCR sequences were seen in very few donors, while some public TCRs were found in many individuals. According to the authors, the approach could potentially be generalized to other disease states and immunological phenotypes. In both the original and validation cohorts, the classifier was reported to diagnose cytomegalovirus status with high specificity and sensitivity. The validation cohort had no HLA typing available for a later analysis, so co-occurrence within that cohort was assessed over all 130 or so repertoires. A later analysis found that TCRs clustered in the first cohort also tended to co-occur in the 120 validation repertoires, with 94% of cluster scores above 0. The study gave a list of about 150 TCR beta chains associated with cytomegalovirus. In vitro tests confirmed that three of the cytomegalovirus-associated TCR beta chains recognize cytomegalovirus antigens.

Libraries were constructed by the immunoSEQ multiplex PCR assay. From the authors' description of their analysis: A statistical classification framework was built to diagnose cytomegalovirus status from the catalog of TCR beta chain sequences. The table comes from immuneACCESS by way of TCRdb, which keeps in-frame sequences with V and J called. Part of the clones is missing from these tables; in studies checked, under half for an unresolved V gene and the rest for unknown reasons. The DNA was the basis for D and trimming; V, J and clone size are from that table. The sample yields tens of thousands of clones; 90% to 95% were counted once. Roughly 3.2% of the sample goes to the ten largest clones. Separate from the roughly 650-subject first cohort, the validation cohort of 120 subjects was the group to which the donors belonged. As concerns this clone: Its antigen is not yet known. No clone much larger than this one lies a single base away; base qualities are absent.

V and J are trimmed by 3 bases and 8 bases, and the gene matches miss 10 bases of the junction. The germline V gene specifies MDHEN as CDR1 and SYDVKM as CDR2. The CDR3 sequence holds 15 residues, the cysteine and phenylalanine included. Just CDR3 DNA is preserved here, 45 bases in frame from base 1. The V and J segments used are TRBV28 and TRBJ1-2, and TRBD1 matches 9 of the central bases. The sequenced sample consisted of PBMCs. The sequence came from a woman aged 18-29 years in good health and CMV-seropositive. The nucleotide sequence reads TGTGCCAGCAGTTTCCAGGGACAGGGTCGCTCCGGCTACACCTTC. The resulting protein is CASSFQGQGRSGYTF.